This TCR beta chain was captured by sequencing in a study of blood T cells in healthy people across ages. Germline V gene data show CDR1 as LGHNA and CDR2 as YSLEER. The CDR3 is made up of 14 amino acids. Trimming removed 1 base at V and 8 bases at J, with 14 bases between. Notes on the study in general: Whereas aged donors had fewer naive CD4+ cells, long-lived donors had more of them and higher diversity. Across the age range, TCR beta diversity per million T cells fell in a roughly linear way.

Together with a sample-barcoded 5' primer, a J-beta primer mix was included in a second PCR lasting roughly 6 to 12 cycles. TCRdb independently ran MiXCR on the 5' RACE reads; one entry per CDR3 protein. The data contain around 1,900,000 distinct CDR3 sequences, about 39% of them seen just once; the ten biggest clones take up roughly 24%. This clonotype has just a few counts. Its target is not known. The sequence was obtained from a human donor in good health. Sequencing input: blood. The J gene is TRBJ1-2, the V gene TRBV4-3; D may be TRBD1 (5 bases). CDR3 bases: TGCGCCAGCAGCCAAGGAGAGGGGTTCCGGGGCTACACCTTC. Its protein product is CASSQGEGFRGYTF.